This T cell receptor (beta chain) came from a study of cytomegalovirus exposure and HLA in healthy donors (dated by TCRdb to 2015 to 2018). The study in broad terms: According to an earlier analysis of around 600 of the donors, about 180 million T cells yielded 100 million or so unique TCR beta sequences and approximately 300 Gb of sequence data. Of the 350 to 400 genotyped donors, over 65% fell in the genetic ancestry cluster associated with self-reported Caucasian donors. Alongside the repertoire data, information on donor age, sex, ethnicity and CMV serostatus was compiled. The study was designed to test whether signatures of past pathogen exposure could be identified by cataloging public T cell receptors. An earlier analysis of roughly 600 of the donors used high-throughput TCR beta sequencing to judge whether each TCR beta V gene segment behaved as functional or pseudogenic. The number of typed donors differed by locus: about 629-640 for A, B, C, DRB1 and DQB1; 522 for DQA1; 606 for DPA1; and about 470 for DPB1. Using immunosequencing, the study profiled T cell repertoires from around 680 subjects and related those repertoires to cytomegalovirus serostatus. Both class I and class II loci were covered by HLA typing, at four-digit resolution. Genome-wide SNP genotypes for about 65% of the 666 donors were used in a later genetic analysis, which treated that subset as a discovery cohort. A later analysis re-examined previously published TCR beta repertoires from hundreds of donors and added high-resolution HLA genotyping to investigate patterns of TCR occurrence. Among 300 to 500 genotyped donors of the cohort, an average of approximately 240,000 unique TCR beta nucleotide sequences was sequenced per donor, of which 15% to 20% were non-productive. Roughly five DR-DQ haplotypes were treated as single units for association and clustering because of strong linkage in the cohort. An early release covering 550 to 650 HLA-typed donors comprised approximately 290 gigabases of sequencing data and approximately 80 million unique TCR sequences. To predict cytomegalovirus infection status, the study combined high-throughput TCR immunosequencing, statistical association of individual TCRs with disease status, and machine learning. Every discovery cohort repertoire had been produced on one sequencing platform. Besides the first cohort of roughly 700 subjects, a separate validation cohort made up of about 120 different subjects was used. Rather than drawing on any new phenotypic data, the later analysis identified candidate immune exposures from TCR beta sequences and the way those sequences occurred across donors.

The cohort comprised more than 550 healthy bone marrow donors. At the time of sampling, every cohort member was nominally healthy, though immune exposures that went unrecorded were likely present. The donor tested CMV seropositive, placing the donor among the approximately 310 seropositive members of the cohort. A peripheral blood sample was provided by each donor, and peripheral blood mononuclear cells were used for TCR beta sequencing. Genomic DNA extraction from the blood cell samples was performed with the Qiagen DNeasy Blood Extraction Kit. Beyond this particular receptor, the publication reports: The earlier analysis of almost 600 of the donors excluded fewer than 20 rarely observed V segments, including chromosome 9 orphons, because counts were too low. Most TCR sequences were observed very rarely across donors, whereas some public TCRs were present in many individuals. In an earlier analysis of approximately 590 of the donors, most TCR beta V segments appeared in productive rearrangements about 87% or about 30% of the time, broadly matching IMGT annotations. According to a later analysis, parvovirus B19, influenza, CMV and Epstein-Barr virus appeared linked to several top co-occurrence clusters. In a later analysis, the rate of TCR association differed among HLA loci, with DRB1 alleles having the most associated TCRs and HLA-C alleles having the fewest. Because HLA typing was unavailable for some donors at each locus, only the typed subset was used in association tests. The only immune exposure information available for the cohort was CMV serostatus. A few of the identified cytomegalovirus-associated TCR beta chains were confirmed in vitro to be specific for cytomegalovirus antigens. When HLA alleles, especially DR and DQ, strongly co-occurred, TCR associations were difficult to assign to individual alleles. In a later genetic analysis, fewer N-insertions in productive TCRs were reported among donors in an Asian-associated ancestry cluster than the approximately 670-donor mean. Specific HLA alleles were associated with 16,951 TCR beta sequences at a false discovery rate of 0.05 in a later analysis. Some IMGT-functional V segments, including TRBV6-2 and TRBV6-3, could not be distinguished by the 87-base-pair reads and were therefore excluded. A further reported finding was that TCR beta sequences accurately predicted the HLA-A and HLA-B alleles for most subjects in the first cohort. According to the authors, the approach could potentially be generalized to other disease states and immunological phenotypes. A later genetic analysis associated a missense DCLRE1C variant with V-gene and J-gene trimming of TCR beta chains, and an independent cohort replicated the association. Compared with equally common non-associated chains, HLA-associated TCR beta chains in a later analysis were more clonally expanded and had lower generation probabilities. In a later analysis, most CMV-associated TCR beta chains were found to appear HLA-restricted, with HLA associations seemingly driven largely by CMV exposure. Only TCR beta chains were sequenced in this cohort, and the absence of alpha or paired-chain data limited detectable features. Linkage disequilibrium might explain the correlated functional status among segregating V segments, but an unknown experimental factor could not be ruled out. A cluster of highly shared sequence variants was judged likely to be a technical artifact of the sequencing pipeline. Cytomegalovirus status was reported to be diagnosed by the classifier with high specificity and sensitivity in both the original and validation cohorts. Sequencing depth was assumed to be roughly uniform across donors in the presence/absence analyses, though that assumption may not hold. In the study, approximately 160 TCR beta chains were listed as associated with cytomegalovirus.

In the case of this clone: This receptor's antigen is unknown. No per-base quality is available; no much larger clone lies one base away.

Receptor libraries were prepared by the immunoSEQ multiplex PCR assay. A mixture of 60 forward primers for TCR Vbeta segments and 13 reverse primers for TCR Jbeta segments was used in the multiplex PCR. Amplification of the CDR3 region of rearranged TCR beta genes was performed with a multiplex PCR assay on genomic DNA. The Illumina HiSeq System was used to sequence the amplified TCR beta libraries as 87-base-pair reads. As for the original processing: A later analysis tallied 75 million to 95 million unique TCR beta chains across the 550 to 850 repertoires, and approximately 11 million of those chains were shared by two or more donors. To remove PCR and sequencing errors, raw reads were error-corrected and collapsed into unique sequences using a nearest-neighbor algorithm that merged closely related sequences. To assign V, D and J gene segments, CDR3 sequences were aligned to IMGT reference sequences. For a sequence to be retained, a match of at least six nucleotides was required to both a V gene segment and a J gene segment. Rearrangements were called productive when the CDR3 lacked stop codons and stayed in frame with V and J; all others were non-productive. CDR3 was defined according to IMGT convention as the region running from the second conserved V-encoded cysteine to the conserved J-encoded phenylalanine. In an earlier analysis of more than 550 of the donors, sequences lacking an unambiguous match to a single V gene segment were excluded. An earlier analysis of a few hundred of the donors called V segments functional above 56.7% productive rearrangements and segregating when the between-donor standard deviation exceeded 5%. A statistical classification framework was developed to diagnose cytomegalovirus status using the catalog of TCR beta chain sequences. V and J gene assignment, in a later analysis, came from comparing TCR nucleotide sequences with IMGT/GENE-DB human TR gene sequences. In a later analysis, CDR3 sequences and most-parsimonious VDJ recombination scenarios were assigned using the TCRdist pipeline. In a later analysis, each TCR beta chain was defined by its CDR3 amino acid sequence together with its V-gene family, and reads lacking a unique V-gene family were excluded. A later analysis removed 500 to 650 highly shared, low-generation-probability nucleotide sequences to deal with suspected cross-contamination and a sequencing artifact. In a later analysis, a clonal expansion index was calculated for each public chain from normalized within-repertoire ranks of inferred template counts. A later analysis computed generation probabilities with a VDJ recombination model fitted to out-of-frame rearrangements, and checked the results against IGoR. In a later analysis, hypergeometric tests were used to score TCR-TCR, TCR-HLA and TCR-CMV co-occurrence, with a repertoire-size bias correction applied to TCR pairs. A later analysis estimated false discovery rates by permuting HLA or CMV assignments 20 times. In a later analysis, co-occurring TCRs were grouped using DBSCAN, with TCRdist sequence similarity added in when clustering inside HLA-allele-positive subsets. For co-occurrence clustering, repertoires with fewer than 30,000 or more than 120,000 public chains were excluded, along with 5 or 6 repertoires with anomalous nucleotide sharing. TCRdb took this table from immuneACCESS and kept in-frame rearrangements with V and J called. Such tables lack part of the clones; where checked against another copy, unresolved V genes explain under half of the gap, and the rest is unexplained. V and J calls and clone size are as listed in that table; D and trimming were resolved from the DNA. This sample lists 95,000 to 150,000 clones; over 65% were detected once. The top ten constitute more than 6.5% of the sample.

The CDR3 measures 16 amino acids from cysteine to phenylalanine. Only the CDR3 DNA is retained, 48 bases long and in frame from the first base. Trimming accounts for 5 bases at V and 6 bases at J, while the number of junction bases matched to no gene is 9. As encoded in the germline V gene (reference sequence), CDR1 is PRHDT while CDR2 is FYEKMQ. Rearrangement joined TRBV13 to TRBJ2-3, and 12 junction bases match TRBD2. The sample comprised PBMCs. The sequence derives from a middle-aged woman in good health and CMV-seropositive. The CDR3 here reads CASSRRLAGEVDTQYF. The DNA sequence is TGTGCCAGCAGCCGCCGACTAGCGGGAGAGGTTGATACGCAGTATTTT.